The sequence of this T cell receptor (beta chain) was determined in a study of long-term antiretroviral therapy in people with HIV. In the case of this clone: Its target is unknown.

Study conclusions and caveats: CDR3 lengths in HIV samples spanned a narrower range than controls. Transplant donor controls retained higher diversity, though diversity increased after ART.

The run of the v3.0 immunoSEQ assay was at survey level. Here immunoSEQ multiplex PCR was the method, and the copy in TCRdb shows in-frame clones only, minus some. The sample contains around 33,000 clones, approximately 83% of which appear only once. One or more pre-ART and two or more post-ART PBMC samples were available from each donor. Treatment locations for all participants with HIV were in the United States. Sequenced here: unsorted PBMCs, sampled 0.4 years before starting antiretroviral therapy. The TCR was taken from a man aged 18 to 30 with HIV.

The CDR3 coding sequence is TGCAGTGGGACTAGCGGATTTGAGCAGTTCTTC. Translated, it gives CSGTSGFEQFF. This chain uses TRBV20-1 with TRBJ2-1, with TRBD2 matching 10 bases. CDR3 length: 11 residues. Looked up from germline, CDR1 is DFQATT and CDR2 is SNEGSKA (reference sequence). With 7 bases clipped from V and 9 bases from J, the junction kept 3 bases outside the gene matches.